This T cell receptor beta chain came from a study of cytomegalovirus exposure and HLA in healthy donors. The germline CDR1 and CDR2 sequences are GTSNPN and SVGIG (reference sequence). Trimming took 3 bases from V and 10 from J; bases not matched to a gene: 12. The CDR3 runs to 14 residues. PCR amplification relied on 60 Vbeta primers (plus 13 Jbeta primers). Generated by immunoSEQ multiplex PCR, the TCRdb table keeps only in-frame clones and is missing some. The table records 150,000 to 200,000 clones, approximately 81% of them present only once. Regarding the study as a whole: Later analysis demonstrated an association between a missense DCLRE1C variant and TCR beta V- and J-gene trimming.

Worth noting for this clone: The antigen is not known.

Donors showed nominal health when sampled, although they likely had unrecorded immune exposures. The chain links TRBV30 to TRBJ2-1; 7 bases fit TRBD2. The clonotype was recovered from a woman under 30 in good health and CMV-seronegative. The specimen sequenced was PBMCs. In DNA, the CDR3 is TGTGCCTGGAGCGGGGGGTCGGGAGTGTACGAGCAGTTCTTC. Its protein is CAWSGGSGVYEQFF.